Listed below are T cell receptor beta chains from one sample, sequenced in a study of T cells in Graves' hyperthyroidism and ophthalmopathy. TCRdb reanalysed the multiplex PCR reads using MiXCR and keeps one entry per CDR3 protein. The table lists hundreds of thousands of distinct CDR3 sequences, around 20% of them singletons. The sample comprised blood. The receptor set was obtained from a man aged 50 to 60 with Graves' ophthalmopathy. Both conserved end residues are part of each CDR3. The D gene is left open where the match is weak. The size field is filled for only some rows; it gives once, few, many or a size class.

d_gene,abundance,j_gene,len,v_gene,CDR3aa,CDR3nt
NA,many,TRBJ1-1,15,TRBV20-1,CSARPTGTGNTEAFF,TGCAGTGCTAGACCTACCGGGACCGGGAACACTGAAGCTTTCTTT
NA,NA,TRBJ1-1,12,TRBV20-1,CSARGGYTEAFF,TGCAGTGCCCGCGGGGGTTACACTGAAGCTTTCTTT
NA,many,TRBJ2-5,13,TRBV28,CASSNRAQETQYF,TGTGCCAGCTCAAACAGGGCGCAAGAGACCCAGTACTTC
NA,few,TRBJ2-3,13,TRBV13,CASSLDRQDTQYF,TGTGCCAGCAGCTTAGACAGACAGGATACGCAGTATTTT
NA,many,TRBJ2-1,13,TRBV7-3,CARERALPNEQFF,TGTGCCAGGGAGCGGGCGCTACCCAATGAGCAGTTCTTC
NA,once,TRBJ2-3,12,TRBV28,CASSKRAEPQYF,TGTGCCAGCAGTAAAAGGGCGGAACCGCAGTATTTT
NA,NA,TRBJ1-6,16,TRBV20-1,CSAPGAGHGKNSPLHF,TGCAGTGCTCCGGGGGCGGGGCACGGTAAGAATTCACCCCTCCACTTT
TRBD2,NA,TRBJ2-5,13,TRBV10-3,CAISDSLAETQYF,TGTGCCATCAGTGATTCACTAGCGGAGACCCAGTACTTC
TRBD2,few,TRBJ2-3,14,TRBV28,CASQSSGRTDTQYF,TGTGCCAGCCAGTCTAGCGGGAGAACAGATACGCAGTATTTT
NA,few,TRBJ2-7,11,TRBV20-1,CSAQERGEQYF,TGCAGTGCCCAAGAAAGAGGCGAGCAGTACTTC
TRBD2,many,TRBJ2-7,16,TRBV5-1,CASSLADSGRAYEQYF,TGCGCCAGCAGCTTGGCCGATAGCGGGAGGGCCTACGAGCAGTACTTC
TRBD1,many,TRBJ1-1,13,TRBV29-1,CSAQTGMNTEAFF,TGCAGCGCTCAGACAGGGATGAACACTGAAGCTTTCTTT
NA,NA,TRBJ1-1,11,TRBV2,CVSRRATEAFF,TGTGTCAGCAGGAGGGCCACTGAAGCTTTCTTT
NA,NA,TRBJ1-6,14,TRBV3-1,CASSQARGNSPLRF,TGTGCCAGCAGCCAAGCCCGAGGGAATTCACCCCTCCGCTTT
TRBD1,NA,TRBJ1-6,15,TRBV5-1,CASSPRTGNNSPLHF,TGCGCCAGCAGCCCCCGGACAGGAAATAATTCACCCCTCCACTTT
NA,many,TRBJ1-5,14,TRBV28,CASSLARNNQPQHF,TGTGCCAGCAGTCTTGCCAGGAACAATCAGCCCCAGCATTTT
TRBD1,NA,TRBJ2-1,15,TRBV11-2,CASSLTGGLYNEQFF,TGTGCCAGCAGCCTCACAGGGGGTCTCTACAATGAGCAGTTCTTC
NA,NA,TRBJ1-2,14,TRBV6-1,CASRPRRFYSGYTF,TGTGCCAGCAGGCCTAGGCGCTTCTATAGTGGCTACACCTTC
NA,NA,TRBJ1-1,14,TRBV9,CASSVGPLNTEAFF,TGTGCCAGCAGCGTAGGGCCTCTGAACACTGAAGCTTTCTTT
TRBD2,few,TRBJ2-1,17,TRBV3-1,CASSPLGREPSYNEQFF,TGTGCCAGCAGCCCGCTAGGGCGGGAGCCCTCCTACAATGAGCAGTTCTTC
TRBD1,NA,TRBJ2-7,12,TRBV28,CASRDRAYEQYF,TGTGCCAGCAGAGACAGGGCCTACGAGCAGTACTTC
NA,NA,TRBJ2-2,13,TRBV2,CASSTANTGELFF,TGTGCCAGCAGTACAGCGAACACCGGGGAGCTGTTTTTT
NA,NA,TRBJ2-7,14,TRBV28,CASSVDRFANKQYF,TGTGCCAGCAGTGTGGACAGATTTGCCAACAAGCAGTACTTC
NA,many,TRBJ1-2,16,TRBV7-3,CASSSPRKGGNYGYTF,TGTGCCAGCAGCTCACCCCGGAAGGGGGGAAACTATGGCTACACCTTC
NA,few,TRBJ2-7,13,TRBV27,CASSSTRWGEQYF,TGTGCCAGCAGTTCTACTCGGTGGGGGGAGCAGTACTTC
TRBD1,NA,TRBJ1-2,17,TRBV10-1,CASSESRDRGLPDGYTF,TGCGCCAGCAGTGAGTCCCGGGACAGGGGGCTTCCGGATGGCTACACCTTC
NA,few,TRBJ1-4,15,TRBV20-1,CSAPGPGLSNEKLFF,TGCAGTGCTCCCGGGCCGGGACTATCGAATGAAAAACTGTTTTTT
NA,NA,TRBJ2-3,13,TRBV6-1,CASSERPTDTQYF,TGTGCCAGCAGTGAACGCCCTACAGATACGCAGTATTTT
TRBD2,many,TRBJ2-3,17,TRBV6-2/TRBV6-3,CASSPRTSGSAGDTQYF,TGTGCCAGCAGTCCCCGGACTAGCGGGAGTGCCGGGGATACGCAGTATTTT
TRBD2,many,TRBJ2-7,14,TRBV11-2,CASSFGLVGYEQYF,TGTGCCAGCAGCTTCGGACTAGTAGGCTACGAGCAGTACTTC
TRBD2,NA,TRBJ2-1,15,TRBV5-1,CASRTLAGAYNEQFF,TGCGCCAGCAGGACTCTAGCGGGGGCTTACAATGAGCAGTTCTTC
TRBD2,NA,TRBJ2-3,15,TRBV5-1,CASSLGGRASGTQYF,TGCGCCAGCAGCTTAGGCGGGAGGGCCTCAGGTACGCAGTATTTT
TRBD2,NA,TRBJ2-7,14,TRBV3-1,CASEPGTSGREQYF,TGTGCCAGCGAACCGGGGACTAGCGGACGAGAGCAGTACTTC
TRBD2,many,TRBJ2-1,20,TRBV11-2,CASSLASGTSGRAPFDEQFF,TGTGCCAGCAGCTTAGCCTCCGGGACTAGCGGGAGGGCCCCGTTCGATGAGCAGTTCTTC
NA,many,TRBJ2-7,12,TRBV28,CASSLPGYEQYF,TGTGCCAGCAGTTTACCAGGATACGAGCAGTACTTC
NA,NA,TRBJ2-7,18,TRBV29-1,CSVEIEVSRLLGYYEQYF,TGCAGCGTTGAAATAGAAGTTTCAAGACTACTCGGGTACTACGAGCAGTACTTC
NA,many,TRBJ1-1,16,TRBV28,CASSFTNRGFNTEAFF,TGTGCCAGCAGTTTTACCAACCGGGGATTTAACACTGAAGCTTTCTTT
TRBD1,many,TRBJ1-1,13,TRBV20-1,CSANGQGRLQAFF,TGCAGTGCTAACGGACAGGGACGGCTACAAGCTTTCTTT
NA,many,TRBJ2-1,16,TRBV5-1,CASSLAEISSYNEQFF,TGCGCCAGCAGCTTGGCCGAGATAAGCTCCTACAATGAGCAGTTCTTC
TRBD1,many,TRBJ2-5,16,TRBV5-1,CASSLATGGTEETQYF,TGCGCCAGCAGCTTGGCTACAGGGGGCACGGAAGAGACCCAGTACTTC
TRBD2,few,TRBJ2-3,13,TRBV19,CASSRSGGHTQYF,TGTGCCAGTAGTAGAAGCGGGGGCCATACGCAGTATTTT
NA,NA,TRBJ1-1,13,TRBV5-1,CASSLGSMKEAFF,TGCGCCAGCAGCTTGGGGTCTATGAAAGAAGCTTTCTTT
NA,many,TRBJ2-3,16,TRBV11-2,CASSLGAPQSTDTQYF,TGTGCCAGCAGCTTAGGGGCCCCCCAAAGCACAGATACGCAGTATTTT
TRBD2,few,TRBJ2-1,12,TRBV2,CASSSPSGVQFF,TGTGCCAGCAGTTCCCCTAGCGGAGTTCAGTTCTTC
TRBD2,many,TRBJ2-7,14,TRBV9,CASSVAPGGDEQYF,TGTGCCAGCAGCGTAGCTCCGGGAGGGGACGAGCAGTACTTC
NA,many,TRBJ1-1,16,TRBV7-6,CASSLGAGLGNTEAFF,TGTGCCAGCAGCTTAGGGGCAGGGCTCGGGAACACTGAAGCTTTCTTT
NA,few,TRBJ1-3,14,TRBV20-1,CSAPVARSGNTIYF,TGCAGTGCTCCAGTGGCTCGCTCTGGAAACACCATATATTTT
NA,NA,TRBJ2-2,16,TRBV12-3/TRBV12-4,CASSLNGLNDHRELFF,TGTGCCAGCAGTTTAAACGGACTAAACGACCACCGGGAGCTGTTTTTT
NA,few,TRBJ2-7,14,TRBV5-1,CASSLDGFSYEQYF,TGCGCCAGCAGCTTGGACGGCTTCTCCTACGAGCAGTACTTC
NA,NA,TRBJ1-1,16,TRBV5-6,CASSLDRRGTNTEAFF,TGTGCCAGCAGCCTGGATCGTAGAGGCACCAACACTGAAGCTTTCTTT
TRBD1,few,TRBJ2-7,17,TRBV27,CASSRHAGTGAAYEQYF,TGTGCCAGCAGTCGCCACGCCGGGACAGGGGCTGCCTACGAGCAGTACTTC
TRBD2,few,TRBJ2-3,15,TRBV6-1,CASSVAGAGTDTQYF,TGTGCCAGCAGTGTAGCGGGAGCCGGCACAGATACGCAGTATTTT
NA,medium-sized,TRBJ1-4,15,TRBV9,CASSVEGATNEKLFF,TGTGCCAGCAGCGTAGAAGGAGCAACTAATGAAAAACTGTTTTTT
TRBD1,many,TRBJ2-3,15,TRBV2,CASSKTGGRLDTQYF,TGTGCCAGCAGTAAGACAGGGGGCAGGTTGGATACGCAGTATTTT
NA,many,TRBJ2-1,13,TRBV20-1,CSARDTRVNEQFF,TGCAGTGCTAGAGATACGAGGGTCAATGAGCAGTTCTTC
TRBD2,NA,TRBJ2-7,15,TRBV7-9,CASSLSGVLIYEQYF,TGTGCCAGCAGCCTTAGCGGGGTATTGATCTACGAGCAGTACTTC
NA,few,TRBJ2-7,12,TRBV12-3/TRBV12-4,CASAQSGYGQYF,TGTGCCAGCGCACAAAGCGGTTACGGGCAGTACTTC
NA,NA,TRBJ2-1,14,TRBV28,CASSFTTRYNEQFF,TGTGCCAGCAGTTTCACGACACGTTACAATGAGCAGTTCTTC
TRBD2,few,TRBJ2-3,17,TRBV5-1,CASSPWKTSGRTDTQYF,TGCGCCAGCAGCCCCTGGAAGACTAGCGGGAGAACAGATACGCAGTATTTT